Listed below are T cell receptor beta chains from one sample, sequenced in a study of shared clonotypes between healthy human individuals. Assay used: immunoSEQ multiplex PCR; TCRdb lists only in-frame clones, some missing. The table records more than 550,000 clones, roughly 72% of them present only once. Sequenced sample: memory CD4+ T cells sorted from blood. Source of these receptors: a woman younger than 45 in good health. The CDR3 runs from the conserved cysteine through the conserved F or W. Fields, in order: J gene, D gene, clone size, V gene, CDR3 protein, CDR3 DNA. The D gene is left open where the match is weak. Expanded clones are given a class, and other clones once, few, many or no size at all.

TRBJ2-7,-,few,TRBV5-1,CASSWRGPRLGEQYF,TGCGCCAGCAGCTGGCGGGGGCCCAGGTTGGGTGAGCAGTACTTC
TRBJ1-2,-,-,TRBV18,CASSPNNREDYGYTF,TGTGCCAGCTCACCAAACAACAGGGAAGACTATGGCTACACCTTC
TRBJ1-2,-,-,TRBV28,CASSTLYYGYTF,TGTGCCAGCAGTACCCTTTACTATGGCTACACCTTC
TRBJ2-5,-,few,TRBV11-3,CASSRQTQETQYF,TGTGCCAGCAGCCGACAGACCCAAGAGACCCAGTACTTC
TRBJ2-2,-,-,TRBV29-1,CSVLVAIGGELFF,TGCAGCGTTTTAGTAGCGATCGGCGGGGAGCTGTTTTTT
TRBJ2-2,TRBD2,-,TRBV5-8,CASSLGLAGAGELFF,TGTGCCAGCAGCCTAGGACTAGCGGGAGCCGGGGAGCTGTTTTTT
TRBJ2-7,-,-,TRBV6-1,CASTGDQGYEQYF,TGTGCCAGCACCGGTGACCAGGGGTACGAGCAGTACTTC
TRBJ2-1,TRBD2,once,TRBV28,CASSLKRGVQFF,TGTGCCAGCAGTCTTAAGCGGGGTGTGCAGTTCTTC
TRBJ1-1,-,-,TRBV28,CASRLPDGGGTEAFF,TGTGCCAGCAGGCTCCCCGACGGCGGGGGTACTGAAGCTTTCTTT
TRBJ2-5,TRBD1,once,TRBV7-9,CASSFSGTGERETQYF,TGTGCCAGCAGCTTTTCCGGGACAGGGGAAAGAGAGACCCAGTACTTC
TRBJ2-3,TRBD1,-,TRBV7-3,CASSRPGTGDDTQYF,TGTGCCAGCAGCCGACCCGGGACAGGGGACGATACGCAGTATTTT
TRBJ1-4,-,-,TRBV6-1,CASSWTGEKLFF,TGTGCCAGCAGTTGGACGGGTGAAAAACTGTTTTTT
TRBJ1-1,-,-,TRBV5-4,CASSFGNMNTEAFF,TGTGCCAGCAGCTTTGGCAACATGAACACTGAAGCTTTCTTT
TRBJ2-7,TRBD1,-,TRBV5-1,CASSSLTGGIYEQYF,TGCGCCAGCAGCTCGTTGACAGGGGGTATATACGAGCAGTACTTC
TRBJ2-2,-,-,TRBV7-2,CASSRDRTGELFF,TGTGCCAGCAGCCGCGACCGCACCGGGGAGCTGTTTTTT
TRBJ2-5,-,few,TRBV4-1,CASSQESTTRRYF,TGCGCCAGCAGCCAAGAGTCGACCACTCGGCGGTACTTC
TRBJ2-3,TRBD2,-,TRBV10-3,CAISKAGPDTQYF,TGTGCCATCAGCAAAGCGGGACCAGATACGCAGTATTTT
TRBJ2-7,TRBD1,-,TRBV29-1,CSVGQGIYEQYF,TGCAGCGTGGGACAGGGGATCTACGAGCAGTACTTC
TRBJ1-2,-,-,TRBV18,CASTGGVDYGYTF,TGTGCCAGCACAGGAGGGGTCGACTATGGCTACACCTTC
TRBJ2-7,TRBD2,-,TRBV5-5,CASSLASGRGEQYF,TGTGCCAGCAGCTTGGCTAGCGGGAGAGGGGAGCAGTACTTC
TRBJ1-2,TRBD1,-,TRBV5-8,CASSTRDRDGYTF,TGTGCCAGCAGCACAAGGGACAGGGATGGCTACACCTTC
TRBJ2-1,-,once,TRBV9,CASSSNLRGIGNEQFF,TGTGCCAGCAGCTCGAATCTCCGGGGAATAGGCAATGAGCAGTTCTTC
TRBJ2-3,TRBD2,many,TRBV7-2,CASILSGGSTDTQYF,TGTGCCAGCATCCTCAGCGGGGGAAGCACAGATACGCAGTATTTT
TRBJ2-7,TRBD1,few,TRBV10-2,CASSEYRGNEQYF,TGCGCCAGCAGTGAATACAGGGGAAACGAGCAGTACTTC
TRBJ1-3,-,-,TRBV2,CASSAQSSGNTIYF,TGTGCCAGCAGTGCCCAGAGCTCTGGAAACACCATATATTTT
TRBJ2-7,-,-,TRBV27,CASSLERPGYEQYF,TGTGCCAGCAGTTTAGAGCGACCGGGCTACGAGCAGTACTTC
TRBJ1-4,TRBD1,few,TRBV10-3,CAISRDRDEKLFF,TGTGCCATCAGTAGAGACAGGGACGAAAAACTGTTTTTT
TRBJ2-7,-,-,TRBV11-2,CASSLGDTVSEQYF,TGTGCCAGCAGCTTAGGGGACACCGTGTCCGAGCAGTACTTC
TRBJ1-1,TRBD1,few,TRBV11-2,CASSSSWTGIDTEAFF,TGTGCCAGCAGCTCGTCGTGGACAGGGATCGACACTGAAGCTTTCTTT
TRBJ1-2,-,-,TRBV19,CASSIFNRVGSGYTF,TGTGCCAGTAGTATCTTCAACAGGGTTGGATCTGGCTACACCTTC
TRBJ2-2,TRBD1,-,TRBV27,CATAPDRGRTGELFF,TGTGCCACCGCGCCCGACAGGGGGCGAACCGGGGAGCTGTTTTTT
TRBJ1-4,TRBD1,many,TRBV7-9,CASSPQGALATNEKLFF,TGTGCCAGCAGTCCACAGGGGGCCCTTGCAACTAATGAAAAACTGTTTTTT
TRBJ2-2,-,-,TRBV9,CASSPGALHTGELFF,TGTGCCAGCAGCCCCGGGGCACTTCACACCGGGGAGCTGTTTTTT
TRBJ2-1,-,few,TRBV18,CASSPQGTENEQFF,TGTGCCAGCTCACCACAGGGGACGGAGAATGAGCAGTTCTTC
TRBJ1-2,-,few,TRBV6-5,CASSSLTGRRGYTF,TGTGCCAGCAGTTCCCTCACCGGTCGCCGCGGCTACACCTTC
TRBJ2-1,TRBD1,-,TRBV11-3,CASSLESGTGGYNEQFF,TGTGCCAGCAGCTTAGAATCCGGGACAGGGGGTTACAATGAGCAGTTCTTC
TRBJ2-3,TRBD2,few,TRBV7-3,CASSSGSGGGTDTQYF,TGTGCCAGCAGCTCCGGATCGGGAGGTGGCACAGATACGCAGTATTTT
TRBJ2-1,TRBD2,few,TRBV28,CASSPRLAGHNEQFF,TGTGCCAGCAGTCCCAGACTAGCGGGCCACAATGAGCAGTTCTTC
TRBJ1-3,-,-,TRBV19,CASSTQGIAGNTIYF,TGTGCCAGTAGTACCCAGGGAATAGCTGGAAACACCATATATTTT
TRBJ2-1,-,few,TRBV11-2,CASSLRTGVRVNEQFF,TGTGCCAGCAGCTTACGTACCGGGGTACGGGTAAATGAGCAGTTCTTC
TRBJ2-7,TRBD1,-,TRBV6-1,CASNRDRDSYEQYF,TGTGCCAGCAATAGGGACAGGGACTCCTACGAGCAGTACTTC
TRBJ1-2,TRBD1,-,TRBV7-8,CASSPGTGHYGYTF,TGTGCCAGCAGCCCCGGGACAGGGCACTATGGCTACACCTTC
TRBJ1-1,-,few,TRBV28,CASKENTEAFF,TGTGCCAGCAAAGAGAACACTGAAGCTTTCTTT
TRBJ2-7,TRBD2,once,TRBV5-4,CASSLGGLSGGYEQYF,TGTGCCAGCAGCTTGGGTGGCTTATCGGGGGGCTACGAGCAGTACTTC
TRBJ1-3,TRBD1,once,TRBV19,CASSSSGQRFLSTIYF,TGTGCCAGTAGTTCTTCGGGACAGCGGTTCCTGAGCACCATATATTTT
TRBJ1-1,-,-,TRBV5-1,CASSFAGLNTEAFF,TGCGCCAGCAGCTTTGCGGGACTGAACACTGAAGCTTTCTTT
TRBJ2-7,-,-,TRBV2,CASGLTYSYEQYF,TGTGCCAGCGGTTTGACATACTCCTACGAGCAGTACTTC
TRBJ1-5,-,once,TRBV6-1,CASSEGSRGAVSNQPQHF,TGTGCCAGCAGTGAGGGGAGCCGAGGGGCAGTCAGCAATCAGCCCCAGCATTTT
TRBJ2-7,-,-,TRBV18,CASSPEMGRLDEQYF,TGTGCCAGCTCACCGGAGATGGGGAGGCTAGACGAGCAGTACTTC
TRBJ1-2,TRBD1,-,TRBV27,CASSTLHRQGQDGYTF,TGTGCCAGCAGTACCTTACACCGACAGGGTCAAGATGGCTACACCTTC
TRBJ2-1,-,-,TRBV29-1,CSVVDVGRGYWEQFF,TGCAGCGTTGTGGATGTAGGACGGGGGTATTGGGAGCAGTTCTTC
TRBJ2-1,-,-,TRBV10-2,CASSRVVSNEQFF,TGCGCCAGCAGCAGAGTAGTTAGCAATGAGCAGTTCTTC
TRBJ2-7,-,-,TRBV30,CAWSVHYVVRTYGEQYF,TGTGCCTGGAGTGTTCACTACGTGGTTAGGACCTACGGCGAGCAGTACTTC